The sequence of this T cell receptor beta chain was determined in a study of control samples from healthy donors and cancer patients. Clones were sequenced by immunoSEQ multiplex PCR, and TCRdb holds only the in-frame ones, with some missing. The sample records over 100,000 clones, roughly 90% being singletons. The CDR3 length is 16 residues. Germline values: CDR1 LNHDA, CDR2 SQIVND (reference sequence). V was trimmed by 3 bases and J by 4 bases, leaving 16 bases between them. This receptor was taken from a man in his forties in good health. What was sequenced was blood. This chain connects TRBV19 to TRBJ1-5; D gene uncertain. CDR3 sequence: CASSIIIWTGNQPQHF. CDR3 DNA: TGTGCCAGTAGTATCATCATTTGGACTGGGAATCAGCCCCAGCATTTT.